This T cell receptor beta chain was sequenced during a study of OX40 agonist ivuxolimab in advanced cancers. Study-wide background: The patients' treatment was ivuxolimab, an agonistic anti-OX40 (CD134) antibody. Past anti-PD-1, anti-PD-L1 or anti-CTLA-4 therapy was accepted, and 40% had received some.

Whole-study findings and limits: Antigen targets of the expanded peripheral T cells went undetermined. CD8+ T cells averaged more expanded clones than CD4+.

Worth noting for this clone: Antigen specificity is unknown.

Per the germline V gene, CDR1 is MGHRA and CDR2 is YSYEKL. This CDR3 comprises 17 residues. V lost 0 bases, J lost 5 bases, and 5 bases stayed unmatched. Only in-frame clones appear in the TCRdb table, and some are missing; sequencing was by immunoSEQ multiplex PCR. The table lists nearly 80,000 clones, roughly 84% of them singletons, with about 4% in the top ten. The source was CD4+ or CD8+ T cells sorted from blood, collected in a trial of the OX40 agonist ivuxolimab. The V and J genes are TRBV4-1 and TRBJ2-1; 12 nucleotides match TRBD2. The receptor comes from an adult with an advanced solid tumor such as melanoma, head and neck, liver or kidney cancer. The CDR3 DNA reads TGCGCCAGCAGCCAAGATGCACGGACTAGCGGGGACAATGAGCAGTTCTTC. It yields the protein CASSQDARTSGDNEQFF.